This T cell receptor (beta chain) was documented in a study of OX40 agonist ivuxolimab in advanced cancers. About the full investigation: Ivuxolimab, which targeted the costimulatory receptor OX40 (CD134), was an agonistic, fully human IgG2 monoclonal antibody. The monotherapy dose-escalation portion (N of about 57 patients) of the phase I ivuxolimab trial is reported in the paper. Intravenous ivuxolimab was administered to patients every 2 weeks at six dose levels: 0.01, 0.1, 0.3, 1.5, 3 and 10 mg/kg. Of the roughly 52 dose-escalation patients, hepatocellular carcinoma was present in around 19, melanoma in approximately 15, renal cell carcinoma in 9 and head and neck cancer in 9. Three dose-escalation patients achieved partial responses, one with hepatocellular carcinoma and two with cutaneous melanoma. The purpose of peripheral TCRbeta sequencing was to test whether ivuxolimab changed TCR sequence diversity and led to clonal T-cell expansion. Prior anti-PD-1, anti-PD-L1 or anti-CTLA-4 therapy was permitted, and checkpoint inhibitors had been received by roughly 40% of dose-escalation patients. The dose-escalation cohort was almost 85% male with a mean age of roughly 62 years, ranging from roughly 20 to 80.

To sequence the TCRbeta CDR3 region, genomic DNA was isolated from the sorted cells. The immunoSEQ Assay was used for sequencing of TCRbeta CDR3 regions. TCRdb mirrors the immuneACCESS table, restricted to in-frame sequences. Some clones are absent from its copies; in checked studies, under half trace to an unresolved V gene, and the reason for the others is unknown. The table for this sample lists approximately 71,000 clones; roughly 84% of them were counted only once. Together, the top ten hold around 0.75% of the sample. Of note for this clone: This clone's antigen is unknown. No clone much larger than this one lies a single base away; base qualities are absent.

Patients with a history of autoimmune disease or receiving systemic immunosuppression were excluded from the trial. In every dose cohort, peripheral blood was drawn for TCR sequencing at baseline, cycle 4 day 1, and cycle 7 day 1. The samples were taken from a phase I, first-in-human, multicenter, open-label dose-escalation trial of ivuxolimab. The trial enrolled adults with locally advanced or metastatic head and neck squamous cell, hepatocellular, melanoma or renal cell carcinoma. Before TCR sequencing, CD4+ T cells and CD8+ T cells were sorted from peripheral blood as separate populations. Points the paper makes about the study in general: After ivuxolimab, more expanded clones were found on average in CD8+ T cells than in CD4+ T cells. Low levels of normalized T-cell clonal expansion were also seen in some nonresponding patients. In the 0.1-3.0 mg/kg groups, partial responders were among the patients with the lowest normalized peripheral clonal expansion, particularly in CD8+ T cells. The antigen specificity of the clonally expanded peripheral T cells was not determined. Clonal expansion of both CD4+ and CD8+ blood T cells was observed from baseline to week 6 at doses 0.1 to 3.0 mg/kg.

The CDR3 covers 18 residues, taking in both the cysteine and the phenylalanine. Of all the DNA, just the CDR3 is kept, 54 bases in frame from base 1. V is trimmed back by 6 bases and J by 7 bases, and the junction contains 12 bases that no gene match accounts for. CDR1 and CDR2 were assigned from the germline V gene as MDHEN and SYDVKM. The source is an adult with an advanced solid tumor such as melanoma, head and neck, liver or kidney cancer. The material sequenced was CD4+ or CD8+ T cells sorted from blood, taken in a trial of the OX40 agonist ivuxolimab. The sequence joins TRBV28 to TRBJ2-1, and 16 bases in between align with TRBD2. This receptor carries the CDR3 CASSWPGTSGRALNEQFF. At the DNA level, the sequence is TGTGCCAGCAGCTGGCCCGGGACTAGCGGGAGGGCCTTGAATGAGCAGTTCTTC.